The TCR beta chain under discussion was sequenced for a study of post-analysis software for immune sequencing data. Study-wide context: Included courses were relapsing-remitting and secondary progressive multiple sclerosis; progressive-relapsing multiple sclerosis was also included.

About this clonotype: Its specificity is not known.

The authors incorporated unique molecular identifiers into the TCR beta cDNA libraries. The authors obtained roughly 0.5 million cDNA molecules from around 0.96 to 9.9 million T cells. TCRdb re-analysed the PCR reads in MiXCR, keeping a single row per CDR3 protein. Here the sample spans hundreds of thousands of distinct CDR3 sequences, 55% to 60% being singletons. Germline CDR1 reads LGHDT; CDR2 reads YNNKEL (reference sequence). This CDR3 spans 16 amino acids. V lost 0 bases to trimming and J lost 2 bases, with 13 bases between them. Whole-study results and caveats: A significant reduction in normalized Chao1 diversity was observed in multiple sclerosis patients versus controls. By F measure, strong co-clustering occurred among samples prepared in the same batch. Compared with controls, patients had more of 4 to 6 TRBV segments, including TRBV5-6, TRBV5-1 and TRBV20-1.

The V and J genes are TRBV3-1 and TRBJ1-2, with a weak D call TRBD1 (6 bases). The sequence came from a girl aged 2 to 10 with multiple sclerosis. Sequencing was carried out using blood. CDR3 region: CASSQEVGQGNYGYTF. In DNA, the CDR3 is TGTGCCAGCAGCCAAGAAGTAGGGCAGGGGAACTATGGCTACACCTTC.